This T cell receptor (beta chain) appears in the sequencing data of a study of neurological immune-mediated disorders. This clonotype was observed many times. The CDR3 is 14 amino acids. V dropped 4 bases and J dropped 7; count of bases not matched to a gene: 3. Looked up from germline, CDR1 is SGHKS and CDR2 is YYEKEE (reference sequence). TCRdb reprocessed the 5' RACE reads via MiXCR and lists one record per CDR3 protein. Seen here are some 46,000 distinct CDR3 sequences, approximately 10% observed once, and the top ten hold about 5.2%. J is TRBJ1-6 and V is TRBV5-5, with TRBD1 matching over 9 bases. Sequencing was performed on PBMCs. This TCR derives from a man aged 65 to 79 with HTLV-1-associated myelopathy (HAM/TSP). The CDR3 nucleotides are TGTGCCAGCAGCCCAGGACAGGGGAATTCACCCCTCCACTTT. Protein product: CASSPGQGNSPLHF. The entire variable domain, with the rest obtained from reference TRBV5-5 and TRBJ1-6, is as follows: DAGVTQSPTHLIKTRGQQVTLRCSPISGHKSVSWYQQVLGQGPQFIFQYYEKEERGRGNFPDRFSARQFPNYSSELNVNALLLGDSALYLCASSPGQGNSPLHFGNGTRLTVT.